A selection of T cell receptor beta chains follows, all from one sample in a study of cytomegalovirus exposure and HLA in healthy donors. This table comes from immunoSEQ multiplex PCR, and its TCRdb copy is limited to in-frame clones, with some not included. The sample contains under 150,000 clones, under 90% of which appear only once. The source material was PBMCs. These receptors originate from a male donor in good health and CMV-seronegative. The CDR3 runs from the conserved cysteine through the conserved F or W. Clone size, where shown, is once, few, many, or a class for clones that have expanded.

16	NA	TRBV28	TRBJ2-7	CASSLDPGQETYEQYF
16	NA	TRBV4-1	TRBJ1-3	CASSLTGGTSGNTIYF
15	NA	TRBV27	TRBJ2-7	CASGHSGLASYEQYF
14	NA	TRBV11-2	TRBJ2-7	CASRTGTFTYEQYF
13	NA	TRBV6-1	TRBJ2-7	CALGTGGFYEQYF
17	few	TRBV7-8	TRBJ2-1	CASSRRTSGGTLREQFF
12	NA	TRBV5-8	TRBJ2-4	CASSFSYDIQYF
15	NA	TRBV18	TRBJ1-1	CASSPIRQTTHEAFF
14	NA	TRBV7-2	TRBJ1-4	CASSLQGTNEKLFF
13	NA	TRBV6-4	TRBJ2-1	CASTREEGNEQFF
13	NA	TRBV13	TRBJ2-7	CASSLTRSYEQYF
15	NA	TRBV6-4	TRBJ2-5	CASTSGLAVQETQYF
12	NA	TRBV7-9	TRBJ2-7	CASTPLNYEQYF
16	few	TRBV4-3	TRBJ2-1	CASSLSASGTWDEQFF
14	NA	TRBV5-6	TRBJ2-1	CASSLTSSYNEQFF